This T cell receptor (beta chain) was sequenced in a study of T cells after posttransplantation cyclophosphamide. Broader study findings: Tissue-infiltrating T cells from skin or gut overlapped little with blood T cells.

A marrow graft followed busulfan-fludarabine conditioning, with cyclophosphamide on days +3 and +4. TCRdb's table, derived via immunoSEQ multiplex PCR, lists solely in-frame clones and lacks some. This record lists roughly 14,000 clones, none seen once only, and the top ten clones contain more than 20%. This clone was counted at least ten times. What it binds is not known. V was pared by 2 bases and J by 6 bases, with 20 bases between. The germline V gene has CDR1 LNHDA and CDR2 SQIVND (reference sequence). The CDR3 length is 16 residues. This chain joins TRBV19 and TRBJ2-7; D is perhaps TRBD2 (5 bases). The sample was PBMCs, taken 1162 days after allogeneic stem cell transplant with posttransplant cyclophosphamide. The sequence derives from a female patient in her thirties or forties who received an allogeneic stem cell transplant from a related donor, was CMV-positive, and had no GVHD. Some T cells may be supplied by the graft donor. DNA for the CDR3: TGTGCCAGTAGTATATTTGGGTCGGGATCAACGGCCGAGCAGTACTTC. This encodes CASSIFGSGSTAEQYF.